The 7 T cell receptor beta chains given below trace back to one sample, sequenced in a study of blood T cell repertoires in COVID-19. Clones were sequenced by immunoSEQ multiplex PCR, and TCRdb holds only the in-frame ones, with some missing. The sample includes around 320,000 clones, approximately 91% of them seen just once. Sequencing input: PBMCs or T cells enriched from blood (not recorded which). All receptors derive from a woman in her 30s who had been exposed to COVID-19.

The chain has TRBV3-1 (or the pseudogene TRBV3-2) and TRBJ2-4; TRBD1 agrees at 7 bases. Germline V gives CDR1 LGHDT, CDR2 YNNKEL (reference sequence). This CDR3 is built from 15 residues. With 4 bases clipped from V and 3 bases from J, the junction kept 6 bases outside the gene matches. DNA of the CDR3: TGTGCCAGCAGCCCGTCGGGACAGTTCAAAAACATTCAGTACTTC. Translation gives CASSPSGQFKNIQYF.

The gene calls are TRBV18 and TRBJ2-7; 9 positions match TRBD1. The ends lost 3 bases at V and 4 bases at J; junction bases unmatched: 4. CDR3 size: 14 residues. Germline V gene lookup returns CDR1 KGHSH and CDR2 LQKENI. The DNA for the CDR3 is TGTGCCAGCTCACCCGGACAGGGGATTTACGAGCAGTACTTC. Residues: CASSPGQGIYEQYF.

The rearrangement links TRBV5-5 to TRBJ2-1; 8 positions agree with TRBD1. CDR3 length: 15 residues. From germline, CDR1 is SGHKS and CDR2 YYEKEE (reference sequence). Trimming at V came to 0 bases and at J to 1 base, leaving 0 bases not matched to a gene. The CDR3 DNA reads TGTGCCAGCAGCTTGGGGACAGGGTCCTACAATGAGCAGTTCTTC. It specifies CASSLGTGSYNEQFF.

The J gene is TRBJ1-3, the V gene TRBV4-3, with TRBD1 as a possible D gene (5 bases). Germline loops: CDR1 LGHNA, CDR2 YSLEER. V lost 0 bases and J 2 bases, leaving 11 bases between the germline ends. This CDR3 has 16 amino acids. For the CDR3, the DNA is TGCGCCAGCAGCCAAGATGCGGGACTGCCTGGAAACACCATATATTTT. This gives the protein CASSQDAGLPGNTIYF.

This chain links TRBV5-1 with TRBJ2-7; 8 bases map to TRBD2. V dropped 4 bases and J dropped 2; count of bases not matched to a gene: 8. Germline lookup yields CDR1 SGHRS and CDR2 YFSETQ. The CDR3 runs to 15 residues. This chain's CDR3 is CASSVSPGGPYEQYF. CDR3 in DNA: TGCGCCAGCAGCGTATCTCCGGGAGGGCCCTACGAGCAGTACTTC.

The chain has TRBV10-3 and TRBJ2-7; possible D gene TRBD1, 6 bases. Germline V gene data show CDR1 as ENHRY and CDR2 as SYGVKD. The V and J ends lost 6 bases and 1 base respectively, with 16 bases between them. The CDR3 covers 15 residues. The CDR3 coding sequence is TGTGCCATCAGGACGTCGACAGGAGTATCCTACGAGCAGTACTTC. Protein: CAIRTSTGVSYEQYF.

The chain links TRBV18 to TRBJ1-1; 7 positions match TRBD1. V gave up 6 bases and J gave up 1 base; unmatched junction bases: 5. The CDR3 runs 14 residues. CDR1 and CDR2 (germline): KGHSH, LQKENI. The CDR3 loop reads CASSRDRQNTEAFF. For the CDR3, the DNA is TGTGCCAGCTCCCGGGACAGACAGAACACTGAAGCTTTCTTT. Full variable domain (outside the CDR3, taken from reference TRBV18 and TRBJ1-1): NAGVMQNPRHLVRRRGQEARLRCSPMKGHSHVYWYRQLPEEGLKFMVYLQKENIIDESGMPKERFSAEFPKEGPSILRIQQVVRGDSAAYFCASSRDRQNTEAFFGQGTRLTVV.